The clone carrying this T cell receptor (beta chain) was observed a few times. Its antigen is undetermined. This sample is drawn from a study of neoadjuvant nivolumab and ipilimumab in lung cancer. Study-wide results and caveats: Only two of four nivolumab-treated tumors gained richness and clonality by surgery.

With 5 bases removed from V and 6 bases from J, the gap between germline ends came to 10 bases. The germline gives CDR1 SGHNT, CDR2 YENEEA. CDR3 length: 13 amino acids. Profiling relied on immunoSEQ multiplex PCR, and the TCRdb table lists in-frame clones only, not all of them. The sample has some 25,000 clones; around 86% are singletons. The chain uses TRBV11-3 and TRBJ2-2; a weak D match, TRBD1 (5 bases). The TCR was taken from an adult with non-small cell lung cancer. The sample was tumor tissue, taken after neoadjuvant nivolumab, alone or with ipilimumab, at or shortly before surgery. Here the CDR3 DNA reads TGTGCCAGCAGCGTATGGGGCCCCGGGGAGCTGTTTTTT. Translated, it gives CASSVWGPGELFF.